The 23 T cell receptor beta chains below all came from one sample that was sequenced in a study of blood T cell repertoires in COVID-19. Using immunoSEQ multiplex PCR, the repertoire was profiled, and TCRdb retains in-frame clones only, with some absent. The sample shows around 400,000 clones, around 87% of them seen only once. Sequences were obtained from peripheral blood. These receptors all come from a woman under 40 with COVID-19, enrolled during active disease.

This clone has only a few counts. The V gene is TRBV3-1 (or the pseudogene TRBV3-2), the J gene TRBJ1-2; possibly TRBD1 for D (6 bases). Trimming pared 3 bases from V and 4 bases from J, leaving 18 bases between. The CDR3 has 16 residues. CDR1 LGHDT and CDR2 YNNKEL come from the germline V gene (reference sequence). The CDR3 reads CASSQENRAVAYGYTF. Written as DNA, the CDR3 is TGTGCCAGCAGCCAGGAAAACAGGGCGGTAGCCTATGGCTACACCTTC.

For the CDR3, the DNA is TGTGCCAGCAGTTATAGGGGCGAGCAGTACTTC. Its translation: CASSYRGEQYF. The chain carries TRBV6-5 and TRBJ2-7; perhaps TRBD1 as D (5 bases). The CDR3 runs 11 residues. V gave up 3 bases and J gave up 6 bases, with 6 bases separating them. Germline V lookup: CDR1 MNHEY, CDR2 SVGAGI.

V and J are TRBV6-2 or TRBV6-3 and TRBJ2-1, with a weak D call TRBD2 (5 bases). This CDR3 has 14 residues. With 3 bases removed from V and 10 bases from J, the gap between germline ends came to 16 bases. The germline CDR1 and CDR2 sequences are MNHEY and SVGEGT. The CDR3 loop is CASSYNGGVEEQFF. The CDR3 DNA reads as TGTGCCAGCAGTTATAATGGAGGTGTTGAGGAGCAGTTCTTC.

This clone was picked up one time. V gene TRBV15 combines with J gene TRBJ1-4; D remains ambiguous. V lost 0 bases and J 3 bases, leaving 11 bases between the germline ends. CDR1 is LNHNV, CDR2 YYDKDF, per germline (reference sequence). This CDR3 is built from 16 residues. For the CDR3, the DNA is TGTGCCACCAGCAGAGATACACGGGATCCTAATGAAAAACTGTTTTTT. It encodes CATSRDTRDPNEKLFF.

The chain links TRBV4-1 to TRBJ2-7; the match to TRBD2 covers 8 bases. The germline V gene has CDR1 MGHRA and CDR2 YSYEKL. The CDR3 runs to 14 residues. V lost 5 bases to trimming and J lost 2 bases; unmatched junction nucleotides: 5. As DNA, the CDR3 is TGCGCCAGCAGCGGAGGGACTAGGGCCTACGAGCAGTACTTC. Protein sequence: CASSGGTRAYEQYF.

Points on this clone: The junction and the germline gene differ at one end; a read error may be behind it. V is TRBV3-1 (or the pseudogene TRBV3-2) and J is TRBJ2-7; TRBD2 is a possible D gene (6 bases). CDR3 length: 15 residues. CDR1 LGHDT and CDR2 YNNKEL come from the germline V gene (reference sequence). The CDR3 DNA reads as TGTGCCAGCAGCCAAAATAACGCCGGGACTCAACTTGAGGTCTTC. As protein: CASSQNNAGTQLEVF.

The CDR3 region is CASSGSGRRNEKLFF. DNA of the CDR3: TGTGCCAGCAGTGGGTCAGGGAGGCGAAATGAAAAACTGTTTTTT. The chain joins TRBV7-9 to TRBJ1-4, with D perhaps TRBD1 (5 bases). Germline V gene data show CDR1 as SEHNR and CDR2 as FQNEAQ (reference sequence). V lost 6 bases to trimming and J lost 5 bases, with 16 bases between them. This CDR3 comprises 15 residues.

The gene calls are TRBV5-1 and TRBJ1-1; 9 bases match TRBD1. CDR3 length: 12 residues. Germline V gene data show CDR1 as SGHRS and CDR2 as YFSETQ. Germline trimming cut 8 bases from V and 6 bases from J; bases unmatched to any gene: 5. CDR3 DNA sequence: TGCGCCAGTTCGGGACAGGGCGCTGAAGCTTTCTTT. It yields the protein CASSGQGAEAFF.

This clone was observed a single time. This chain joins TRBV6-2 or TRBV6-3 and TRBJ2-3; no firm D call. Germline V gene data show CDR1 as MNHEY and CDR2 as SVGEGT. The V end was cut by 5 bases, the J end by 4 bases, with 13 bases between. The CDR3 covers 14 residues. The CDR3 loop reads CASSQLLGPDTQYF. CDR3 coding DNA: TGTGCCAGCAGTCAGCTCCTAGGCCCAGATACGCAGTATTTT.

This chain joins TRBV6-5 and TRBJ2-7; D not certain. Trimming took 0 bases from V and 5 from J, leaving 8 bases between them. From germline, CDR1 is MNHEY and CDR2 SVGAGI. The CDR3 loop spans 13 amino acids. DNA of the CDR3: TGTGCCAGCAGTTACTCTAAACAGAACGAGCAGTACTTC. This translates into CASSYSKQNEQYF.

The chain employs TRBV4-2 and TRBJ2-1, with 8 bases lining up with TRBD2. The length of the CDR3 is 16 residues. Germline CDR1 is LGHNA and CDR2 is YNFKEQ. V trimming: 3 bases; J trimming: 4 bases; junction bases outside the gene matches: 8. The CDR3 DNA sequence: TGTGCCAGCAGCCATGCAGCGGGAGCTCGGTACAATGAGCAGTTCTTC. Translated: CASSHAAGARYNEQFF.

The chain has TRBV12-3 or TRBV12-4 and TRBJ2-7, with 11 positions matching TRBD1. V trimming: 7 bases; J trimming: 7 bases; junction bases outside the gene matches: 6. The CDR3 is made up of 13 amino acids. As DNA, the CDR3 is TGTGCCAGCACCGGACAGGGGGCGAGTGAGCAGTACTTC. Its translation is CASTGQGASEQYF.

The J gene is TRBJ2-2, the V gene TRBV19; D possibly corresponds to TRBD1 (6 bases). Germline V gene lookup returns CDR1 LNHDA and CDR2 SQIVND (reference sequence). This CDR3 comprises 16 residues. The V and J ends lost 6 bases and 0 bases respectively, with 14 bases between them. The CDR3 nucleotides read TGTGCCAGTAGCCACCTTGGACAGCCGAACACCGGGGAGCTGTTTTTT. This sequence encodes CASSHLGQPNTGELFF.

The DNA for the CDR3 is TGCAGCGTTGAAACAGGGGACGGCAATCAGCCCCAGCATTTT. Amino acid sequence: CSVETGDGNQPQHF. V usage is TRBV29-1 and J usage is TRBJ1-5; 7 nucleotides match TRBD1. Germline V gene sequence: CDR1 SQVTM, CDR2 ANQGSEA. Trimming took 2 bases from V and 2 from J; bases not matched to a gene: 3. The CDR3 extends over 14 amino acids.

The chain links TRBV10-2 to TRBJ2-2, with D unclear. V shed 4 bases and J shed 9 bases, with 9 bases lying between them. In germline, CDR1 is WSHSY, CDR2 SAAADI. The CDR3 covers 12 residues. Written as DNA, the CDR3 is TGCGCCAGCAGTGTTGTACTCCGGGAGCTGTTTTTT. Translated: CASSVVLRELFF.

V and J are TRBV9 and TRBJ1-3; D ambiguous. Trimming shortened V by 1 base and J by 0 bases, and 5 bases separated the two germline ends. CDR1 SGDLS and CDR2 YYNGEE come from the germline V gene. The CDR3 length is 14 residues. The CDR3 coding sequence is TGTGCCAGCAGCGTAACAATCTCTGGAAACACCATATATTTT. This translates into CASSVTISGNTIYF.

The chain joins TRBV7-3 to TRBJ2-2, with D tentatively TRBD1 (6 bases). The germline CDR1 and CDR2 sequences are SGHTA and FQGTGA. V was pared by 2 bases and J by 2 bases, with 9 bases between. This CDR3 region has 15 residues. CDR3 protein: CASSLGQRNTGELFF. In DNA, the CDR3 is TGTGCCAGCAGCTTAGGACAGAGAAACACCGGGGAGCTGTTTTTT.

J is TRBJ2-1 and V is TRBV9, with D perhaps TRBD2 (6 bases). V was trimmed by 2 bases and J by 4 bases, leaving 10 bases between them. This CDR3 region has 14 residues. Germline loops: CDR1 SGDLS, CDR2 YYNGEE. CDR3 bases: TGTGCCAGCAGCGTGGGGACTTATTACAATGAGCAGTTCTTC. Translated, it gives CASSVGTYYNEQFF.

V and J are TRBV4-3 and TRBJ2-7; D is unclear. CDR1 LGHNA and CDR2 YSLEER come from the germline V gene. The CDR3 length is 13 residues. With 2 bases removed from V and 2 bases from J, the gap between germline ends came to 7 bases. The CDR3 DNA is TGCGCCAGCAGCCAAATTGGAGCCTACGAGCAGTACTTC. It specifies CASSQIGAYEQYF.

This rearrangement joins TRBV7-9 to TRBJ2-3; 7 bases fit TRBD2. With 6 bases clipped from V and 2 bases from J, the junction kept 11 bases outside the gene matches. The CDR3 has 16 residues. Germline V CDR1 and CDR2: SEHNR, FQNEAQ (reference sequence). The CDR3 loop reads CASRLEASGVTDTQYF. The DNA for the CDR3 is TGTGCCAGCAGACTAGAGGCCAGCGGGGTCACAGATACGCAGTATTTT.

V usage is TRBV11-2 and J usage is TRBJ2-7, with D possibly matching TRBD1 (5 bases). Trimming shortened V by 0 bases and J by 5 bases, and 17 bases separated the two germline ends. The CDR3 length is 16 residues. The V gene's germline CDR1 is SGHAT and CDR2 FQNNGV. Written as DNA, the CDR3 is TGTGCCAGCAGCTTAGAGCCCAGCAGGGTCAGGAACGAGCAGTACTTC. Its protein is CASSLEPSRVRNEQYF.

This chain joins TRBV18 and TRBJ2-7; tentatively, D is TRBD2 (6 bases). Germline V lookup: CDR1 KGHSH, CDR2 LQKENI. V was clipped by 1 base and J by 0 bases, with 10 bases between them. This CDR3 comprises 15 residues. Here the CDR3 reads CASSPRGKISYEQYF. For the CDR3, the DNA is TGTGCCAGCTCACCACGCGGGAAAATCTCCTACGAGCAGTACTTC.

This clone was detected only once. The chain uses TRBV19 and TRBJ2-7; perhaps TRBD2 as D (6 bases). Germline CDR1 LNHDA, CDR2 SQIVND (reference sequence). The V end was cut by 5 bases, the J end by 4 bases, with 15 bases between. The CDR3 length is 14 residues. CDR3: CASSPLAGTYEQYF. The CDR3 nucleotides are TGTGCCAGTAGTCCCCTCGCAGGGACTTACGAGCAGTACTTC.